Following are 30 T cell receptor beta chains from one sample sequenced in a study of blood T cell repertoires in COVID-19. The method was immunoSEQ multiplex PCR; TCRdb's version includes in-frame clones alone and lacks a portion of them. Here the sample spans roughly 40,000 clones, roughly nine tenths being singletons. Material for sequencing was peripheral blood. The receptors come from a human donor in a cohort sampled during active COVID-19.

The chain carries TRBV4-1 and TRBJ2-4; 16 bases match TRBD2. The germline V gene encodes CDR1 MGHRA and CDR2 YSYEKL. The CDR3 spans 19 residues. The V and J ends lost 4 bases and 0 bases, in that order; junction bases with no gene match: 6. The CDR3 sequence: CASSLGLAGGPLAKNIQYF. CDR3 nucleotide sequence: TGCGCCAGCAGCCTGGGACTAGCGGGGGGGCCCCTAGCCAAAAACATTCAGTACTTC.

The genes are TRBV7-2 and TRBJ1-5, with 8 bases fitting TRBD1. The V gene's germline CDR1 is SGHTA and CDR2 FQGNSA. The CDR3 has 16 amino acids. With V trimmed by 3 bases and J by 0 bases, 4 bases remained unmatched. CDR3 protein: CASSLMDRVSNQPQHF. The DNA for the CDR3 is TGTGCCAGCAGCTTGATGGACAGGGTTAGCAATCAGCCCCAGCATTTT.

This clone appeared once. V usage is TRBV20-1 and J usage is TRBJ1-5; a possible D gene is TRBD1 (5 bases). Germline V gene lookup returns CDR1 DFQATT and CDR2 SNEGSKA (reference sequence). The CDR3 loop spans 13 amino acids. V lost 3 bases, J lost 4 bases, and 10 bases lay in between. In DNA form, the CDR3 reads TGCAGTGCTAGTCCGGGGGGAAATCAGCCCCAGCATTTT. It encodes CSASPGGNQPQHF.

By sample share, this clone is medium-sized. The chain has TRBV11-2 and TRBJ2-2; D is uncertain. The CDR3 runs 13 residues. V lost 2 bases to trimming and J lost 7 bases, with 8 bases between them. Germline CDR1 and CDR2: SGHAT and FQNNGV. Written as DNA, the CDR3 is TGTGCCAGCAGCTTAAATGTTCGCGGGGAGCTGTTTTTT. It is translated as CASSLNVRGELFF.

This clone was counted a single time. V is TRBV7-8 and J is TRBJ2-3, with 14 bases lining up with TRBD2. The germline CDR1 and CDR2 sequences are SGHVS and FQNEAQ. CDR3 length equals 19 residues. The V gene end was trimmed by 7 bases and the J gene end by 1 base; junction bases not matched to a gene: 13. Here the CDR3 reads CASNKETPGLAGGTDTQYF. The CDR3 DNA reads as TGTGCCAGCAACAAAGAGACCCCGGGACTAGCGGGAGGCACAGATACGCAGTATTTT.

The chain joins TRBV2 to TRBJ1-2; 11 bases match TRBD1. This CDR3 is built from 16 residues. In germline, CDR1 is SNHLY, CDR2 FYNNEI. V lost 1 base, J lost 6 bases, and 7 bases stayed unmatched. The CDR3 region has the DNA TGTGCCAGCAGTGAAGACGAGGTGGGACAGGGGGATGGCTACACCTTC. Translating it yields CASSEDEVGQGDGYTF.

The chain uses TRBV7-7 and TRBJ2-3; a possible D gene is TRBD2 (7 bases). V lost 1 base to trimming and J lost 4 bases, with 12 bases between them. Germline V gene sequence: CDR1 SSHAT, CDR2 FNYEAQ (reference sequence). The CDR3 has 15 amino acids. Written as DNA, the CDR3 is TGTGCCAGCAGCTTAGTGGCGGGGGCGGCAGATACGCAGTATTTT. Its translation: CASSLVAGAADTQYF.

The chain has TRBV5-1 and TRBJ2-1; 7 bases align to TRBD1. This CDR3 spans 13 amino acids. Germline CDR1 is SGHRS and CDR2 is YFSETQ. V trimming: 2 bases; J trimming: 10 bases; junction bases outside the gene matches: 6. The CDR3 DNA follows: TGCGCCAGCAGCTTATCTGTAGGGGGCGAGCAGTTCTTC. Its translation: CASSLSVGGEQFF.

The chain uses TRBV28 and TRBJ1-3; D unresolved. Germline values: CDR1 MDHEN, CDR2 SYDVKM. Trimming cost V 7 bases and J 0 bases, with 13 bases left between them. The CDR3 sequence is 15 residues long. The CDR3 here is CASTLDLNSGNTIYF. As DNA, the CDR3 is TGTGCCAGCACCTTAGATCTAAACTCTGGAAACACCATATATTTT.

The chain joins TRBV28 to TRBJ2-7, with 12 bases lining up with TRBD2. CDR3 length: 15 residues. The germline V gene encodes CDR1 MDHEN and CDR2 SYDVKM. The V gene end was trimmed by 8 bases and the J gene end by 4 bases; junction bases not matched to a gene: 9. CDR3 loop: CASLAPGLAGYEQYF. The DNA of the CDR3 is TGTGCCAGCCTTGCCCCGGGACTAGCGGGTTACGAGCAGTACTTC.

The chain joins TRBV27 to TRBJ2-3; 9 bases align to TRBD2. V lost 4 bases to trimming and J lost 0 bases; unmatched junction nucleotides: 8. This CDR3 region has 17 residues. Germline loops: CDR1 MNHEY, CDR2 SMNVEV (reference sequence). The CDR3 DNA reads TGTGCCAGCAGTTACCTAGGACTAGCGAGTAGCACAGATACGCAGTATTTT. Amino acid sequence: CASSYLGLASSTDTQYF.

This sequence joins TRBV4-2 and TRBJ2-1, with 9 bases that match TRBD2. The length of the CDR3 is 16 residues. Germline CDR1 LGHNA, CDR2 YNFKEQ. Trimming took 4 bases from V and 4 from J; bases not matched to a gene: 8. The CDR3 sequence is CASSLSGAGGYNEQFF. The CDR3 coding sequence is TGTGCCAGCAGCCTCTCGGGAGCGGGGGGATACAATGAGCAGTTCTTC.

This clone was detected a few times. The chain combines TRBV5-1 with TRBJ1-2; 9 bases are a match to TRBD1. Germline lookup yields CDR1 SGHRS and CDR2 YFSETQ. The length of the CDR3 is 14 residues. After removal of 4 bases from V and 4 bases from J, the junction contained 5 bases not matched to a gene. CDR3 sequence reads: CASSKGQGGYGYTF. DNA of the CDR3: TGCGCCAGCAGCAAGGGACAGGGTGGCTATGGCTACACCTTC.

The sample holds one count of this clone. The chain recombines TRBV4-2 with TRBJ2-6, with D perhaps matching TRBD1 (5 bases). The CDR3 has 20 amino acids. Trimming left V 0 bases short and J 0 bases short, with 18 bases between. Germline-derived CDR1 and CDR2 are LGHNA and YNFKEQ. The CDR3: CASSQEILVQGFSGANVLTF. Here the CDR3 DNA reads TGTGCCAGCAGCCAAGAGATTTTAGTTCAGGGATTCTCTGGGGCCAACGTCCTGACTTTC.

The chain is built from TRBV5-4 and TRBJ1-1; D is perhaps TRBD1 (6 bases). The CDR3 spans 13 residues. V dropped 3 bases and J dropped 1 base, with 7 bases sitting between them. Germline loops: CDR1 SGHNT, CDR2 YYREEE (reference sequence). The CDR3 region is CASSWDKNTEAFF. In DNA form, the CDR3 reads TGTGCCAGCAGCTGGGACAAGAACACTGAAGCTTTCTTT.

The chain carries TRBV7-8 and TRBJ1-1, with 8 bases aligning to TRBD1. V shed 3 bases, J shed 6 bases, and the junction held 3 bases outside the gene matches. This CDR3 comprises 13 residues. Germline values: CDR1 SGHVS, CDR2 FQNEAQ. Written as DNA, the CDR3 is TGTGCCAGCAGCTTGGAGGACAGGGCTGAAGCTTTCTTT. Its translation is CASSLEDRAEAFF. The entire variable domain, with the rest obtained from reference TRBV7-8 and TRBJ1-1, is as follows: GAGVSQSPRYKVAKRGQDVALRCDPISGHVSLFWYQQALGQGPEFLTYFQNEAQLDKSGLPSDRFFAERPEGSVSTLKIQRTQQEDSAVYLCASSLEDRAEAFFGQGTRLTVV.

The CDR3 nucleotides read TGTGCCAGCAGGATGAGGGTCGTCTCCTACGAGCAGTACTTC. This sequence encodes CASRMRVVSYEQYF. The rearrangement joins TRBV2 to TRBJ2-7; D perhaps matches TRBD2 (5 bases). V was trimmed by 6 bases and J by 0 bases, leaving 12 bases between them. The CDR3 is made up of 14 amino acids. Looked up from germline, CDR1 is SNHLY and CDR2 is FYNNEI.

The chain joins TRBV5-1 to TRBJ2-2, with TRBD2 matching over 10 bases. The CDR3 length is 20 residues. The junction had 18 bases not matched to a gene; V was cut back by 4 bases and J by 3 bases. Germline lookup yields CDR1 SGHRS and CDR2 YFSETQ. CDR3 nucleotide sequence: TGCGCCAGCAGCCACCCTGGGCAGCGGGGGGGCCTTTCCGACACCGGGGAGCTGTTTTTT. Translated, it gives CASSHPGQRGGLSDTGELFF. Looking up the rest from reference TRBV5-1 and TRBJ2-2 gives the full variable domain: KAGVTQTPRYLIKTRGQQVTLSCSPISGHRSVSWYQQTPGQGLQFLFEYFSETQRNKGNFPGRFSGRQFSNSRSEMNVSTLELGDSALYLCASSHPGQRGGLSDTGELFFGEGSRLTVL.

In this sample, this clone turned up once. The chain has TRBV3-1 (or the pseudogene TRBV3-2) and TRBJ2-2; D is perhaps TRBD1 (6 bases). V was cut by 5 bases and J by 7 bases, with 8 bases left in between. Germline lookup yields CDR1 LGHDT and CDR2 YNNKEL (reference sequence). CDR3 length: 12 residues. The CDR3 region has the DNA TGTGCCAGCAGCTCACAGGGCGGGGAGCTGTTTTTT. Its protein product is CASSSQGGELFF.

V usage is TRBV12-3 or TRBV12-4 and J usage is TRBJ2-4; D call uncertain. Trimming removed 8 bases at V and 6 bases at J, with 11 bases between. The CDR3 runs to 12 residues. CDR3 nucleotide sequence: TGTGCCAGCTCCCTGGTCAGAAACATTCAGTACTTC. Translating it yields CASSLVRNIQYF.

The V gene is TRBV5-4, the J gene TRBJ2-6, with a weak D call TRBD1 (6 bases). CDR3 length equals 17 residues. V was clipped by 4 bases and J by 0 bases, with 14 bases between them. CDR1 and CDR2 from the germline V gene are SGHNT and YYREEE (reference sequence). The CDR3 coding sequence is TGTGCCAGCAGCAAACGGGACACGAGCTCTGGGGCCAACGTCCTGACTTTC. It encodes CASSKRDTSSGANVLTF.

V is TRBV18 and J is TRBJ2-3, with 7 bases matching TRBD1. The V segment lost 4 bases and the J segment 3 bases; nucleotides outside the gene matches: 4. From germline, CDR1 is KGHSH and CDR2 LQKENI. The CDR3 spans 14 residues. The CDR3 loop reads CASSRQDRTDTQYF. CDR3 nucleotide sequence: TGTGCCAGCTCACGCCAGGACAGGACAGATACGCAGTATTTT.

The chain employs TRBV6-5 and TRBJ2-3; 8 bases agree with TRBD2. V was clipped by 7 bases and J by 1 base; unmatched bases: 4. Looked up from germline, CDR1 is MNHEY and CDR2 is SVGAGI. The CDR3 extends over 14 amino acids. The CDR3 sequence: CASTLAGRTDTQYF. The CDR3 coding sequence is TGTGCCAGCACCCTAGCGGGCCGCACAGATACGCAGTATTTT.

The chain is built from TRBV10-3 and TRBJ1-4, with no clear D. The CDR3 totals 13 residues. Germline-derived CDR1 and CDR2 are ENHRY and SYGVKD. The V end was cut by 10 bases, the J end by 5 bases, with 14 bases between. The CDR3 DNA reads as TGTGCCACTGCCATTTACACAAATGAAAAACTGTTTTTT. Its translation is CATAIYTNEKLFF.

CDR3 DNA sequence: TGTGCCAGCAGCCGGACAGGGGCCTATGGCTACACCTTC. It encodes CASSRTGAYGYTF. The chain joins TRBV7-3 to TRBJ1-2, with 9 bases fitting TRBD1. The V gene end was trimmed by 5 bases and the J gene end by 4 bases; junction bases not matched to a gene: 2. Germline-derived CDR1 and CDR2 are SGHTA and FQGTGA. This CDR3 comprises 13 residues.

The chain is built from TRBV18 and TRBJ2-5; D perhaps matches TRBD2 (5 bases). There are 12 residues in the CDR3. Germline V lookup: CDR1 KGHSH, CDR2 LQKENI. The germline V and J ends were trimmed by 3 bases and 3 bases, with 5 bases remaining between them. As DNA, the CDR3 is TGTGCCAGCTCACCCGGGAAAGAGACCCAGTACTTC. It translates to CASSPGKETQYF.

This sequence joins TRBV3-1 (or the pseudogene TRBV3-2) and TRBJ2-7, with 10 bases lining up with TRBD1. This CDR3 comprises 21 residues. CDR1 LGHDT and CDR2 YNNKEL come from the germline V gene (reference sequence). Trimming took 3 bases from V and 2 from J; bases not matched to a gene: 22. CDR3: CASSHLYGGTGARGTTYEQYF. Here the CDR3 DNA reads TGTGCCAGCAGCCACCTATACGGAGGGACAGGGGCGCGCGGTACAACCTACGAGCAGTACTTC.

This rearrangement joins TRBV11-3 to TRBJ2-1; 7 nucleotides align to TRBD1. The ends lost 5 bases at V and 9 bases at J; junction bases unmatched: 4. This CDR3 has 12 amino acids. Germline CDR1 reads SGHNT; CDR2 reads YENEEA. This CDR3 is CASSRTGSEQFF. The CDR3 DNA is TGTGCCAGCAGCCGGACAGGCAGTGAGCAGTTCTTC.

The rearrangement joins TRBV21-1 to TRBJ1-5. TRBV21-1 is assigned pseudogene status. The CDR3 covers 13 residues. The CDR3 loop reads CATHGGGGQPQHF. The CDR3 DNA reads as TGTGCCACCCACGGGGGGGGCGGTCAGCCCCAGCATTTT.

This chain uses TRBV11-2 with TRBJ2-7, with TRBD2 matching 8 bases. CDR1 and CDR2 (germline): SGHAT, FQNNGV. V lost 5 bases and J lost 4; bases outside the gene matches: 10. The CDR3 is made up of 15 amino acids. This chain's CDR3 is CASSPSSLAGYEQYF. DNA of the CDR3: TGTGCCAGCAGCCCCTCTAGTCTAGCGGGTTACGAGCAGTACTTC.